This T cell receptor beta chain was captured by sequencing in a study of OX40 agonist ivuxolimab in advanced cancers. Using immunoSEQ multiplex PCR, the repertoire was profiled, and TCRdb retains in-frame clones only, with some absent. The table lists 55,000 to 75,000 clones, around four fifths of them singletons. CDR3 length equals 14 residues. J lost 4 bases, V lost 5 bases, and 6 bases had no gene match. Germline loops: CDR1 SGHVS, CDR2 FNYEAQ. The source was CD4+ or CD8+ T cells sorted from blood, collected in a trial of the OX40 agonist ivuxolimab. The clonotype was recovered from an adult with an advanced solid tumor such as melanoma, head and neck, liver or kidney cancer. The chain recombines TRBV7-6 with TRBJ2-3; TRBD2 aligns across 7 bases. The CDR3 spells CASSRDYGPDTQYF. For the CDR3, the DNA is TGTGCCAGCAGCCGGGACTATGGCCCAGATACGCAGTATTTT.